A single sample is the source of the 15 T cell receptor beta chains below, sequenced in a study of T-cell memory formation after mild COVID-19. Each CDR3 protein gets one entry after TCRdb re-called the 5' RACE reads with MiXCR. Seen here are more than 150,000 distinct CDR3 sequences, over 20% observed once, and the top ten hold roughly 23%. Sequenced sample: PBMCs or a T cell subset sorted from them (not recorded which). Receptors originate from an adult woman who had mild COVID-19 (a few samples of this study predate the infection). Cell type and time point are not known.

The rearrangement joins TRBV20-1 to TRBJ1-1; D not resolved. CDR3 length equals 14 residues. V lost 6 bases and J lost 4, with 18 bases in between. Germline CDR1 is DFQATT and CDR2 is SNEGSKA (reference sequence). The CDR3 reads CSATRAPEGTEAFF. DNA for the CDR3: TGCAGTGCAACCCGGGCGCCCGAGGGCACTGAAGCTTTCTTT.

Only a few counts were recorded for this clonotype. This sequence joins TRBV20-1 and TRBJ2-7; D unresolved. Trimming stripped 0 bases from V and 2 bases from J, with 11 bases between. The CDR3 covers 14 residues. CDR1 is DFQATT, CDR2 SNEGSKA, per germline (reference sequence). This CDR3 reads CSARDQYRAYEQYF. CDR3 in DNA: TGCAGTGCTAGAGATCAGTACAGAGCCTACGAGCAGTACTTC.

The V gene is TRBV24-1, the J gene TRBJ2-3; 11 bases are shared with TRBD2. V lost 8 bases to trimming and J lost 1 base; unmatched junction nucleotides: 1. CDR3 length equals 14 residues. Germline CDR1 KGHDR, CDR2 SFDVKD. This chain's CDR3 is CATTSGGRTDTQYF. The CDR3, as DNA: TGTGCCACCACTAGCGGGGGGCGCACAGATACGCAGTATTTT.

The chain employs TRBV19 and TRBJ2-1; either TRBD1 or TRBD2 may supply D (7 bases each). The germline CDR1 and CDR2 sequences are LNHDA and SQIVND (reference sequence). The CDR3 runs 11 residues. The germline V and J ends were trimmed by 7 bases and 12 bases, with 13 bases remaining between them. The CDR3 DNA reads as TGTGCCAGTACCGCAGGGGGGGGGCAGTTCTTC. Its protein is CASTAGGGQFF.

This clonotype was recorded a few times. This chain links TRBV11-3 with TRBJ1-1, with D uncertain. Germline V gene lookup returns CDR1 SGHNT and CDR2 YENEEA. The CDR3 extends over 13 amino acids. The V gene lost 0 bases and the J gene lost 1 base, with 3 bases spanning the gap. Here the CDR3 reads CASSLEKNTEAFF. The DNA of the CDR3 is TGTGCCAGCAGCTTAGAAAAGAACACTGAAGCTTTCTTT.

This sequence joins TRBV30 and TRBJ1-1; 8 nucleotides agree with TRBD1. V dropped 3 bases and J dropped 0; count of bases not matched to a gene: 6. This CDR3 comprises 15 residues. Germline CDR1 reads GTSNPN; CDR2 reads SVGIG (reference sequence). CDR3 loop: CAWRGMTGVNTEAFF. CDR3 coding DNA: TGTGCCTGGAGGGGGATGACAGGGGTGAACACTGAAGCTTTCTTT.

The chain employs TRBV15 and TRBJ1-2; TRBD1 matches 7 bases. The V gene end was trimmed by 5 bases and the J gene end by 4 bases; junction bases not matched to a gene: 7. The germline V gene encodes CDR1 LNHNV and CDR2 YYDKDF (reference sequence). The CDR3 length is 14 residues. The CDR3 is CATSSSRGGYGYTF. The CDR3 DNA is TGTGCCACCAGCTCATCCAGGGGGGGCTATGGCTACACCTTC. The variable domain in full, completed from reference TRBV15 and TRBJ1-2, reads DAMVIQNPRYQVTQFGKPVTLSCSQTLNHNVMYWYQQKSSQAPKLLFHYYDKDFNNEADTPDNFQSRRPNTSFCFLDIRSPGLGDTAMYLCATSSSRGGYGYTFGSGTRLTVV.

This chain joins TRBV29-1 and TRBJ2-3; D is uncertain. V lost 3 bases, J lost 0 bases, and 1 base lay in between. CDR3 length: 11 amino acids. CDR1 is SQVTM and CDR2 is ANQGSEA in the germline V gene. CDR3 loop: CSVESTDTQYF. In nucleotides, the CDR3 is TGCAGCGTTGAGAGCACAGATACGCAGTATTTT.

The chain links TRBV12-3 or TRBV12-4 to TRBJ2-7; no reliable D call. The V and J ends lost 2 bases and 3 bases respectively, with 5 bases between them. The CDR3 is 12 residues long. CDR3 sequence reads: CASSLKGYEQYF. CDR3 nucleotide sequence: TGTGCCAGCAGTTTAAAGGGCTACGAGCAGTACTTC.

This clonotype was counted between two and nine times. The J gene is TRBJ1-5, the V gene TRBV12-3 or TRBV12-4; D gene ambiguous. V lost 5 bases and J 6 bases, leaving 8 bases between the germline ends. The CDR3 is 12 amino acids. CDR3 sequence: CASSREGQPQHF. Here the CDR3 DNA reads TGTGCCAGCAGTAGGGAAGGTCAGCCCCAGCATTTT.

This clonotype occurred a few times. This rearrangement joins TRBV12-3 or TRBV12-4 to TRBJ1-6; D not resolved. V was cut by 3 bases and J by 0 bases, with 15 bases left in between. CDR3 length: 18 amino acids. CDR3 coding DNA: TGTGCCAGCAGTTTCTATCCTGCAGACGTCTCCTATAATTCACCCCTCCACTTT. The encoded protein is CASSFYPADVSYNSPLHF.

The J gene is TRBJ2-7, the V gene TRBV29-1; 8 bases line up with TRBD1. Trimming took 6 bases from V and 1 from J; bases not matched to a gene: 5. The germline CDR1 and CDR2 sequences are SQVTM and ANQGSEA. CDR3 length: 13 residues. The CDR3 DNA is TGCAGCGTAACCGGGGACAGGTCCTACGAGCAGTACTTC. Its protein product is CSVTGDRSYEQYF.

This CDR3 is CASSPGRNQETQYF. CDR3 in DNA: TGCGCCAGCAGTCCGGGACGCAATCAAGAGACCCAGTACTTC. The J gene is TRBJ2-5, the V gene TRBV5-1, with D perhaps given as TRBD1 or TRBD2 (5 bases each). V gave up 5 bases and J gave up 2 bases, with 13 bases separating them. This CDR3 is built from 14 residues. Looked up from germline, CDR1 is SGHRS and CDR2 is YFSETQ.

The CDR3 bases are TGCAGTGCTAGGGAGACTACAGTATTGGCCTATGGCTACACCTTC. It encodes CSARETTVLAYGYTF. The chain couples TRBV20-1 to TRBJ1-2; D gene unclear. V was cut by 3 bases and J by 4 bases, with 18 bases left in between. This CDR3 has 15 amino acids. The germline CDR1 and CDR2 sequences are DFQATT and SNEGSKA (reference sequence).

In its sample, this clonotype was seen a few times. V usage is TRBV5-5 and J usage is TRBJ1-5; no firm D call. The CDR3 is 13 amino acids. Germline V gene data show CDR1 as SGHKS and CDR2 as YYEKEE (reference sequence). With 2 bases removed from V and 6 bases from J, the gap between germline ends came to 9 bases. CDR3 nucleotides: TGTGCCAGCAGCTTAAGCGTGGGTCAGCCCCAGCATTTT. Encoded protein: CASSLSVGQPQHF.